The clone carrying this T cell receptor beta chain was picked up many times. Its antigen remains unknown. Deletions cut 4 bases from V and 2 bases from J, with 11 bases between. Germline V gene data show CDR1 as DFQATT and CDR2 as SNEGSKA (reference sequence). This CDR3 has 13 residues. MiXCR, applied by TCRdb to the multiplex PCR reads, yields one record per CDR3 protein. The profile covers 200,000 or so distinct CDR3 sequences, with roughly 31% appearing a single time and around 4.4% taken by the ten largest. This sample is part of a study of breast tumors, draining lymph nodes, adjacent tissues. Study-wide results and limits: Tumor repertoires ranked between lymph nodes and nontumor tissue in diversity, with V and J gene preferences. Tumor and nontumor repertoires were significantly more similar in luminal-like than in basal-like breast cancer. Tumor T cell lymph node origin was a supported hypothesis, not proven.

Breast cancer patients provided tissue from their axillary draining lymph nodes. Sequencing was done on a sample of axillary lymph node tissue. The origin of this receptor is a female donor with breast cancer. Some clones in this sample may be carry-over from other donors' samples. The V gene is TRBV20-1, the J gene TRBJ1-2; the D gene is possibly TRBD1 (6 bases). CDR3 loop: CSATGHENYGYTF. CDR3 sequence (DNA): TGCAGTGCTACGGGACACGAGAACTATGGCTACACCTTC.